The rows below give T cell receptor beta chains drawn from one sample of a study of T cell responses to AZD1222 COVID-19 vaccine. TCRdb's table, derived via immunoSEQ multiplex PCR, lists solely in-frame clones and lacks some. In the table there are approximately 90,000 clones, 90% to 95% of which are singletons. The specimen was peripheral blood, collected on day 0 of AZD1222 vaccination. The receptor set was obtained from an adult in good health. Each CDR3 is given with its conserved first and last residue. A D gene is named only where the DNA matches it firmly. Some rows have no size entry. The others give once, few or many, or a class for an expanded clone.

CDR3 length | clone size | J gene | D gene | V gene | CDR3 DNA | CDR3 protein
12 | - | TRBJ1-1 | - | TRBV12-3/TRBV12-4 | TGTGCCAGCAGTTTGGGAAACACTGAAGCTTTCTTT | CASSLGNTEAFF
16 | - | TRBJ2-1 | - | TRBV4-3 | TGCGCCAGCAGCCCCGACGGAGGGAAGGTCTACAATGAGCAGTTCTTC | CASSPDGGKVYNEQFF
14 | - | TRBJ1-4 | TRBD1 | TRBV30 | TGTGCCTGGAAACAGGGGGTTACCAATGAAAAACTGTTTTTT | CAWKQGVTNEKLFF
14 | - | TRBJ1-1 | - | TRBV7-2 | TGTGCCAGCAGCTTAAGTCCTGGGAACACTGAAGCTTTCTTT | CASSLSPGNTEAFF
12 | - | TRBJ1-1 | - | TRBV30 | TGTGCCTGGACAGCATCGAACACTGAAGCTTTCTTT | CAWTASNTEAFF
12 | - | TRBJ2-1 | - | TRBV7-8 | TGTGCCAGCAGCCTCGGACCCTTTGAGCAGTTCTTC | CASSLGPFEQFF
15 | few | TRBJ2-3 | TRBD2 | TRBV15 | TGTGCCACCAGCAGAGATACTAGCGGGGCAGATACGCAGTATTTT | CATSRDTSGADTQYF
11 | - | TRBJ2-1 | - | TRBV24-1 | TGTGCCACCAGTGATTCCTATGAGCAGTTCTTC | CATSDSYEQFF
13 | - | TRBJ2-1 | - | TRBV6-2/TRBV6-3 | TGTGCCAGCAGTTACCAACTAGCTCCTGAGCAGTTCTTC | CASSYQLAPEQFF
16 | once | TRBJ2-3 | - | TRBV5-1 | TGCGCCAGCAGCCCCCTACGGGGTACACTCACAGATACGCAGTATTTT | CASSPLRGTLTDTQYF
13 | - | TRBJ2-7 | - | TRBV27 | TGTGCCAGCAGTTTATCAGGGGGCTACGAGCAGTACTTC | CASSLSGGYEQYF